Each of the 6 T cell receptor beta chains below was sequenced from the same sample in a study of cytomegalovirus exposure and HLA in healthy donors. TCRdb's copy holds only in-frame clones and misses some; the assay was immunoSEQ multiplex PCR. There are 82,000 or so clones in the sample; about 92% occur only once, and 0.55% to 0.75% lies in the top ten. The sample consisted of PBMCs. The source is a young man in good health and CMV-seronegative.

The V and J genes are TRBV2 and TRBJ1-2; D is ambiguous. The V end was cut by 6 bases, the J end by 0 bases, with 8 bases between. Looked up from germline, CDR1 is SNHLY and CDR2 is FYNNEI. There are 13 residues in the CDR3. CDR3 amino acids: CASRTFTNYGYTF. DNA for the CDR3: TGTGCCAGCAGGACATTTACTAACTATGGCTACACCTTC.

Concerning this clone itself: The sample has other DNA sequences that encode this CDR3 too. This sequence joins TRBV18 and TRBJ1-1; possibly TRBD1 for D (5 bases). V gave up 1 base and J gave up 1 base, with 7 bases separating them. Germline V gene data show CDR1 as KGHSH and CDR2 as LQKENI. The CDR3 contains 14 residues. The CDR3 protein is CASSPQGQNTEAFF. The CDR3, as DNA: TGTGCCAGCTCACCACAGGGGCAGAACACTGAAGCTTTCTTT.

The chain joins TRBV29-1 to TRBJ2-7; unclear D gene. CDR3 size: 11 residues. Trimming cost V 0 bases and J 6 bases, with 6 bases left between them. Germline V CDR1 and CDR2: SQVTM, ANQGSEA. Here the CDR3 reads CSVEDLSEQYF. In DNA form, the CDR3 reads TGCAGCGTTGAAGATCTCTCCGAGCAGTACTTC.

This chain links TRBV25-1 with TRBJ2-1, with 8 bases that match TRBD2. Per the germline V gene, CDR1 is MGHDK and CDR2 is SYGVNS. The CDR3 runs to 17 residues. V lost 5 bases to trimming and J lost 8 bases; unmatched junction nucleotides: 17. CDR3 in amino acids: CASSTLGDGRADHEQFF. The CDR3 DNA reads TGTGCCAGCAGTACCCTCGGGGACGGGAGGGCCGACCATGAGCAGTTCTTC.

CDR3 protein: CASSTDIYSGNTIYF. Here the CDR3 DNA reads TGTGCCAGCAGTACCGACATATACTCTGGAAACACCATATATTTT. The chain employs TRBV2 and TRBJ1-3; D not resolved. The germline V gene has CDR1 SNHLY and CDR2 FYNNEI. Trimming pared 5 bases from V and 0 bases from J, leaving 11 bases between. There are 15 residues in the CDR3.

With regard to this clone: An end of the junction does not agree with germline; a read error may underlie this. This sequence joins TRBV6-1 and TRBJ1-1; D is perhaps TRBD1 (6 bases). CDR3 length equals 11 residues. CDR1 is MNHNS, CDR2 SASEGT, per germline. The CDR3 loop is CASSEPGTQRF. The CDR3 DNA reads TGTGCCAGCAGTGAACCCGGGACACAGAGATTT.